Below are 5 T cell receptor beta chains sequenced from a single sample in a study of CD8 T cells in ankylosing spondylitis. TCRdb reanalysed the 5' RACE reads using MiXCR and keeps one entry per CDR3 protein. Counted here are about 340,000 distinct CDR3 sequences, roughly 15% occurring once; the ten biggest clones make up less than 1.1%. Material: blood, either unsorted or a sorted T cell fraction (not recorded which). All receptors come from a male donor with ankylosing spondylitis or in good health (not recorded which).

This clonotype showed up just a few times. The V gene is TRBV14, the J gene TRBJ1-1, with D uncertain. Germline lookup yields CDR1 SGHDN and CDR2 FVKESK. The V end was cut by 2 bases, the J end by 6 bases, with 13 bases between. The CDR3 extends over 14 amino acids. The CDR3 here is CASSQYLDFAEAFF. CDR3 in DNA: TGTGCCAGCAGCCAATATTTGGATTTCGCTGAAGCTTTCTTT.

This clonotype was picked up a small number of times. The chain is built from TRBV5-1 and TRBJ2-5; perhaps TRBD2 as D (6 bases). This CDR3 has 13 residues. The germline gives CDR1 SGHRS, CDR2 YFSETQ. V dropped 1 base and J dropped 5 bases, with 9 bases sitting between them. The CDR3 sequence: CASSLRSGETQYF. The CDR3 coding sequence is TGCGCCAGCAGCTTGAGGAGCGGGGAGACCCAGTACTTC.

The chain carries TRBV30 and TRBJ1-5; D call uncertain. Trimming left V 4 bases short and J 1 base short, with 14 bases between. The CDR3 covers 15 residues. Germline-derived CDR1 and CDR2 are GTSNPN and SVGIG (reference sequence). CDR3 in amino acids: CAWNPGRVSNQPQHF. CDR3 nucleotide sequence: TGTGCCTGGAACCCTGGGAGGGTAAGCAATCAGCCCCAGCATTTT.

This chain links TRBV7-8 with TRBJ1-1; D gene unclear. Germline loops: CDR1 SGHVS, CDR2 FQNEAQ. The CDR3 has 14 residues. The V gene lost 7 bases and the J gene lost 4 bases, with 16 bases spanning the gap. CDR3 coding DNA: TGTGCCAGCACAAGGGCGGGTTCGGGCACTGAAGCTTTCTTT. Translation: CASTRAGSGTEAFF. Complete variable domain (other parts from reference TRBV7-8 and TRBJ1-1): GAGVSQSPRYKVAKRGQDVALRCDPISGHVSLFWYQQALGQGPEFLTYFQNEAQLDKSGLPSDRFFAERPEGSVSTLKIQRTQQEDSAVYLCASTRAGSGTEAFFGQGTRLTVV.

This clonotype was seen a few times. This sequence joins TRBV5-1 and TRBJ1-1, with TRBD1 matching over 9 bases. In germline, CDR1 is SGHRS, CDR2 YFSETQ. The CDR3 is 15 residues long. Trimming removed 3 bases from V and 4 bases from J; junction bases left unmatched: 7. The CDR3 spells CASSSQGTGSTEAFF. CDR3 bases: TGCGCCAGCAGCTCTCAGGGGACAGGGAGCACTGAAGCTTTCTTT.